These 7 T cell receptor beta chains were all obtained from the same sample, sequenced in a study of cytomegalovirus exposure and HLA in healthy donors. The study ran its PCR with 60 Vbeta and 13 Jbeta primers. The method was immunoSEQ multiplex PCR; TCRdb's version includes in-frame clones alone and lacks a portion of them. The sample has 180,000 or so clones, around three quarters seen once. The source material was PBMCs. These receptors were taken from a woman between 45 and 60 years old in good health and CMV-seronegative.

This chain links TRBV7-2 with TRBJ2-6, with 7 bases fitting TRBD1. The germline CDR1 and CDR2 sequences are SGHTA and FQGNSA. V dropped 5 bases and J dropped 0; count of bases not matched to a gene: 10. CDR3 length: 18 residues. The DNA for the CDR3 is TGTGCCAGCAGCCTGAACGACAGGGCTGGCTCTGGGGCCAACGTCCTGACTTTC. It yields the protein CASSLNDRAGSGANVLTF.

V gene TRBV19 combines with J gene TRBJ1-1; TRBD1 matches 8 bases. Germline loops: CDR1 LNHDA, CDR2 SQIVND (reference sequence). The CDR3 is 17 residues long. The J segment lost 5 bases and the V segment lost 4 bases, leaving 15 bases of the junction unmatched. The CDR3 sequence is CASSTGLGPGGRTEAFF. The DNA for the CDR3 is TGTGCCAGTAGTACCGGGCTTGGGCCAGGGGGCCGAACTGAAGCTTTCTTT.

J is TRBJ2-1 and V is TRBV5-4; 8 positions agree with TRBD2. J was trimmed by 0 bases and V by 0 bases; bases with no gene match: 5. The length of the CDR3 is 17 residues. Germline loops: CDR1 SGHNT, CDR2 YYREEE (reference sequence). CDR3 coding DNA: TGTGCCAGCAGCTTGGAGCCGGGAGGGAGCTCCTACAATGAGCAGTTCTTC. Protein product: CASSLEPGGSSYNEQFF.

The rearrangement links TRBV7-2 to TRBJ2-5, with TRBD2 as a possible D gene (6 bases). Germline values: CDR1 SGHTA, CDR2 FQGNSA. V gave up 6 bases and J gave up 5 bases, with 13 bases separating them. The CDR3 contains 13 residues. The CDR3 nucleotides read TGTGCCAGCAGAAAGGGACTGACGGAGACCCAGTACTTC. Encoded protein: CASRKGLTETQYF.

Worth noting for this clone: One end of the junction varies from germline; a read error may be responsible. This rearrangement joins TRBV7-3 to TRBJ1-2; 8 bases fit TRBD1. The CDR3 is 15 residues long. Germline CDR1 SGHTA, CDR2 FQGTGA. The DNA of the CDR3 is TGTTCCAGCAGCTTATCAGCCGGACAGGGACTCGGCTACACCTTC. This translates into CSSSLSAGQGLGYTF.

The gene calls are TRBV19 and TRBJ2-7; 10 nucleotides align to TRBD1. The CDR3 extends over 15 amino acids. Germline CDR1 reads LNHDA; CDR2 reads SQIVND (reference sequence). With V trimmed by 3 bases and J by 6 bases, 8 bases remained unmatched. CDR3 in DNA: TGTGCCAGTAGTATCTCTGGGACAGGGGCAGGCGAGCAGTACTTC. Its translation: CASSISGTGAGEQYF.

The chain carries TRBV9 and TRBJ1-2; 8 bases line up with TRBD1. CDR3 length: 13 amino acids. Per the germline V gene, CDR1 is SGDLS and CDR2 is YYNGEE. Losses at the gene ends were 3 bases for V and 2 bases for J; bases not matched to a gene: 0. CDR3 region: CASSGQGNYGYTF. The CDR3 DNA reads TGTGCCAGCAGCGGACAGGGGAACTATGGCTACACCTTC.